This entry is about one T cell receptor beta chain. The sample originates from a study of blood T cell repertoires in COVID-19. Participants spanned ages about 18 to 95 years and resided in roughly 26 US areas. Sequenced by immunoSEQ multiplex PCR; TCRdb stores in-frame clones only, minus some. Of over 150,000 clones listed, around 73% are singletons. This CDR3 has 14 residues. CDR1 and CDR2 (germline): MGHRA, YSYEKL. V was trimmed by 0 bases and J by 8 bases, leaving 11 bases between them. V gene TRBV4-1 combines with J gene TRBJ2-1; tentative D call: TRBD2 (5 bases). The sequenced sample consisted of PBMCs or T cells enriched from blood (not recorded which). The source of this sequence is a woman in her forties or fifties who had recovered from COVID-19. The CDR3 spells CASSQEASWDEQFF. CDR3 sequence (DNA): TGCGCCAGCAGCCAAGAGGCTAGCTGGGATGAGCAGTTCTTC.